This T cell receptor beta chain is drawn from a study of blood T cells in healthy people across ages. Primers used in a second PCR of about 7 to 12 cycles were a sample-barcoded 5' primer and a J-beta primer mix. CDR3-containing paired-end reads numbering at least 2.5 million came from each sample. TCRdb independently ran MiXCR on the 5' RACE reads; one entry per CDR3 protein. Counted here are hundreds of thousands of distinct CDR3 sequences, roughly 21% occurring once; the ten biggest clones make up 3% to 4.5%. Findings and caveats of the study: Researchers report that TCR beta diversity correlated strongly with naive T cell percentage.

Trimming took 6 bases from V and 6 from J, leaving 18 bases between them. The CDR3 is made up of 14 amino acids. CDR1 WSHSY and CDR2 SAAADI come from the germline V gene. This clonotype turned up a few times. The antigen is unknown. The chain carries TRBV10-2 and TRBJ2-7, with a possible D match to TRBD2 (5 bases). The specimen was blood. The sequence derives from a man between 65 and 85 years old in good health. Written as DNA, the CDR3 is TGCGCCAGCAGCGACGGGGTCCTCTTGAGCGAGCAGTACTTC. This gives the protein CASSDGVLLSEQYF.